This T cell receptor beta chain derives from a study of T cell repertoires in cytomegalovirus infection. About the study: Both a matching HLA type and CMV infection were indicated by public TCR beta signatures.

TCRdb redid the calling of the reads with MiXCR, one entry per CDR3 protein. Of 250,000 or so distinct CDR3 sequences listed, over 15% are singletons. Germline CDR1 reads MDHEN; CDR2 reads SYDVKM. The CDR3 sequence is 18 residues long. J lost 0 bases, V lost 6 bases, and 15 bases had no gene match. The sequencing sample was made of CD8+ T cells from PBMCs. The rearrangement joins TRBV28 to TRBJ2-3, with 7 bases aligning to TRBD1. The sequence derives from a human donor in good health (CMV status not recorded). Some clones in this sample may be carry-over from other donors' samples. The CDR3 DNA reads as TGTGCCAGCAGATTAGGTACAGGGGCCATTCCTAGCACAGATACGCAGTATTTT. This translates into CASRLGTGAIPSTDTQYF.